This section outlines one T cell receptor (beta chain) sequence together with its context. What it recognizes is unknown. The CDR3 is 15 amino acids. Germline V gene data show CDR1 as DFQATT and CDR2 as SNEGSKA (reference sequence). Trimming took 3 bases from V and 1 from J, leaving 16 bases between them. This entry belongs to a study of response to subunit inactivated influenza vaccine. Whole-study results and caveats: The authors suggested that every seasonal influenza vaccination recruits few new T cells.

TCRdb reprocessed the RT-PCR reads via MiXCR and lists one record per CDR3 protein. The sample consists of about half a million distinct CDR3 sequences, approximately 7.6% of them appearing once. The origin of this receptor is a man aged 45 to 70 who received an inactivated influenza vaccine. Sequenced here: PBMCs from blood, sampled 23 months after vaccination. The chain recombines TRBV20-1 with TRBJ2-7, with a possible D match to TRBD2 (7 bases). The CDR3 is CSARRQGGVSYEQYF. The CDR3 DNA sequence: TGCAGTGCTAGGCGTCAAGGGGGGGTGTCCTACGAGCAGTACTTC.